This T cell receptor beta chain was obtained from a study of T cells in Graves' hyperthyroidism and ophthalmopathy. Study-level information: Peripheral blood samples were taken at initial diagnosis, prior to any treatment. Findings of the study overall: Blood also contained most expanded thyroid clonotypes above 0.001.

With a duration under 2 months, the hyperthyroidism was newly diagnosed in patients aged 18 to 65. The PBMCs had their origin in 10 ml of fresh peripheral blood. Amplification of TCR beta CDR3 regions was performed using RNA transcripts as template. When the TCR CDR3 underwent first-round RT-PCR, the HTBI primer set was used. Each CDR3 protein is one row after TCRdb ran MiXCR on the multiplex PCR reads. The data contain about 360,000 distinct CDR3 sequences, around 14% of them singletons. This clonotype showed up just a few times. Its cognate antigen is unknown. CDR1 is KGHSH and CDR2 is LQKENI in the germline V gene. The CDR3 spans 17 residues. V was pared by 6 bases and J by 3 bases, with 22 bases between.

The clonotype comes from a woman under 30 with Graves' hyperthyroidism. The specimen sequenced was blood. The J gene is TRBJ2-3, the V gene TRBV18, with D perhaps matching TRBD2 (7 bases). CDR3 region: CASSRSPGGFGTDTQYF. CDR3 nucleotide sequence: TGTGCCAGCTCCAGATCCCCGGGGGGCTTTGGAACAGATACGCAGTATTTT.